These T cell receptor beta chains were read from a single sample in a study of prognosis after radiotherapy for stage I lung cancer. TCRdb called the multiplex PCR reads again in MiXCR, with one record for every CDR3 protein. The sample has around 29,000 distinct CDR3 sequences, about half seen once; the top ten hold 15%. The source was PBMCs, collected before or after stereotactic body radiation therapy (not recorded which). Receptor source: a donor at least 50 years old with non-small cell lung cancer. Both conserved end residues are trimmed from each CDR3.

V: TRBV6-2/TRBV6-3; CDR3: ASSSRDARETQY
V: TRBV19; CDR3: ASSGDRTNSPLH
V: TRBV20-1; CDR3: SAGTGSNQETHY
V: TRBV6-2/TRBV6-3; CDR3: ASSYSPRYTGELF
V: TRBV4-3; CDR3: ASSQDLANYEQY
V: TRBV5-5; CDR3: ASSYIWAGSEQY
V: TRBV4-3; CDR3: ASSQDPPAGGYYNEQF
V: TRBV20-1; CDR3: SAATVLAGGDTQY
V: TRBV7-8; CDR3: ASSLYRRWGYNEQF
V: TRBV5-1; CDR3: ASSSYSMGTEAF
V: TRBV18; CDR3: ASSPPGTGGGKETQY
V: TRBV6-7; CDR3: ASSYRCYEQY
V: TRBV18; CDR3: ASSRQGFGNTIY
V: TRBV20-1; CDR3: VARRGAYEQY
V: TRBV6-2/TRBV6-3; CDR3: ASSGRQGDEQF
V: TRBV6-9; CDR3: ASSSFGSGGEQF